The 8 T cell receptor beta chains below were found in one sample sequenced in a study of OX40 agonist ivuxolimab in advanced cancers. Generated by immunoSEQ multiplex PCR, the TCRdb table keeps only in-frame clones and is missing some. The sample shows roughly 70,000 clones, roughly 88% of them seen only once. The source was CD4+ or CD8+ T cells sorted from blood, collected in a trial of the OX40 agonist ivuxolimab. These receptors were obtained from an adult with an advanced solid tumor such as melanoma, head and neck, liver or kidney cancer.

J is TRBJ1-3 and V is TRBV7-6; D is unresolved. The CDR3 contains 17 residues. Trimming took off 2 bases at V and 0 bases at J, with 14 bases between the two ends. Germline V gene lookup returns CDR1 SGHVS and CDR2 FNYEAQ. As DNA, the CDR3 is TGTGCCAGCAGCTTAAGTCCAGGCTTAAACTCTGGAAACACCATATATTTT. Protein sequence: CASSLSPGLNSGNTIYF.

The chain uses TRBV5-6 and TRBJ2-5; 7 bases align to TRBD1. Losses at the gene ends were 4 bases for V and 4 bases for J; bases not matched to a gene: 1. Per the germline V gene, CDR1 is SGHDT and CDR2 is YYEEEE. CDR3 length equals 12 residues. The CDR3 reads CASSRTGETQYF. CDR3 nucleotides: TGTGCCAGCAGCAGGACAGGAGAGACCCAGTACTTC.

Written as DNA, the CDR3 is TGTGCCAGCAGCGTGGGAACAGGGGGCACTGAAGCTTTCTTT. It specifies CASSVGTGGTEAFF. The chain joins TRBV7-3 to TRBJ1-1; TRBD1 aligns across 8 bases. CDR3 length: 14 residues. The V gene's germline CDR1 is SGHTA and CDR2 FQGTGA. With V trimmed by 5 bases and J by 4 bases, 6 bases remained unmatched.

Within the sample, this clone is medium-sized (0.01 to 0.1%). The rearrangement links TRBV7-9 to TRBJ1-4; unclear D gene. CDR3 length equals 10 residues. Trimming removed 8 bases at V and 8 bases at J, with 6 bases between. Germline CDR1 is SEHNR and CDR2 is FQNEAQ (reference sequence). DNA of the CDR3: TGTGCCAGCGGAGGGGAAAAACTGTTTTTT. This codes for CASGGEKLFF. The variable domain in full, completed from reference TRBV7-9 and TRBJ1-4, reads DTGVSQNPRHKITKRGQNVTFRCDPISEHNRLYWYRQTLGQGPEFLTYFQNEAQLEKSRLLSDRFSAERPKGSFSTLEIQRTEQGDSAMYLCASGGEKLFFGSGTQLSVL.

The CDR3 DNA follows: TGTGCCAGCAGCAGCCGGGACGGCGGATCCAAAGGGAACGCTTTCTTT. Amino acids: CASSSRDGGSKGNAFF. V gene TRBV7-8 combines with J gene TRBJ1-1, with a tentative D call TRBD1 (5 bases). Germline lookup yields CDR1 SGHVS and CDR2 FQNEAQ. Trimming cost V 5 bases and J 11 bases, with 27 bases left between them. This CDR3 is built from 16 residues.

This chain uses TRBV9 with TRBJ2-2; 7 bases line up with TRBD1. V trimming: 4 bases; J trimming: 3 bases; junction bases outside the gene matches: 6. The CDR3 has 15 amino acids. From germline, CDR1 is SGDLS and CDR2 YYNGEE. The CDR3 here is CASSPGGGDTGELFF. The CDR3 nucleotides read TGTGCCAGCAGCCCAGGGGGTGGGGACACCGGGGAGCTGTTTTTT.

The genes are TRBV5-4 and TRBJ1-1; 8 bases match TRBD1. V shed 3 bases and J 5 bases; nucleotides not matched to a gene: 6. The length of the CDR3 is 14 residues. Germline V lookup: CDR1 SGHNT, CDR2 YYREEE (reference sequence). The CDR3 DNA follows: TGTGCCAGCAGCTCAGCAGGGGGCGAAACTGAAGCTTTCTTT. It is translated as CASSSAGGETEAFF.

This chain connects TRBV7-2 to TRBJ1-4, with TRBD1 identical over 7 bases. This CDR3 region has 12 residues. V dropped 6 bases and J dropped 7; count of bases not matched to a gene: 2. Germline CDR1 is SGHTA and CDR2 is FQGNSA. The CDR3 DNA is TGTGCCAGCAGGGGGACAGCTGAAAAACTGTTTTTT. Amino acid sequence: CASRGTAEKLFF.